This TCR beta chain derives from a study of blood T cell repertoires in COVID-19. The repertoire was sequenced with immunoSEQ multiplex PCR; TCRdb's copy has only in-frame clones and lacks some. The repertoire holds about 28,000 clones, with 85% to 90% as singletons. The CDR3 extends over 18 amino acids. Sequencing was done on a sample of peripheral blood. The receptor was isolated from a human donor in a cohort sampled during active COVID-19. The chain employs TRBV21-1 and TRBJ2-3; the table assigns TRBD1, which was not confirmed against the DNA. TRBV21-1 is a known pseudogene. In nucleotides, the CDR3 is TGTGCCAGCAGCCCCGAATGGGACAGGGGGCGCGACACAGATACGCAGTATTTT. This sequence encodes CASSPEWDRGRDTDTQYF.